This T cell receptor beta chain was retrieved from a study of shared clonotypes between healthy human individuals. The CDR3 is made up of 15 amino acids. Deletions cut 4 bases from V and 0 bases from J, with 7 bases between. In germline, CDR1 is MNHEY, CDR2 SVGAGI. Repertoires were generated with immunoSEQ multiplex PCR, while TCRdb's copy carries only in-frame clones and drops some. The table records hundreds of thousands of clones, about 92% of them present only once. Naive CD8 cells were CD45RO-negative, positively selected for CCR7, excluding terminally differentiated effector memory CD45RA+ cells.

The TCR sequence derives from a young man in good health. Sequencing was carried out using naive CD8+ T cells sorted from blood. This chain links TRBV6-5 with TRBJ2-6, with unresolved D. The CDR3 region has the DNA TGTGCCAGCAGTTTAAGGGACTCTGGGGCCAACGTCCTGACTTTC. Its protein product is CASSLRDSGANVLTF.